These T cell receptor beta chains were read from a single sample in a study of cytomegalovirus exposure and HLA in healthy donors. TCRdb's copy holds only in-frame clones and misses some; the assay was immunoSEQ multiplex PCR. The sample yields 90,000 to 100,000 clones, more than 70% seen once. Sequenced sample: PBMCs. The receptors derive from a man between 18 and 35 years old in good health and CMV-seronegative. The CDR3 runs from the conserved cysteine through the conserved F or W. A D gene is named only where the DNA matches it firmly. The size field is filled for only some rows; it gives once, few, many or a size class.

clone_size	v_call	d_call	j_call	cdr3_nt	cdr3_aa
.	TRBV10-3	.	TRBJ1-2	TGTGCCATCAGTGATGGAGGCAGACCCTATGGCTACACCTTC	CAISDGGRPYGYTF
.	TRBV2	.	TRBJ2-1	TGTGCCAGCAGCATAGACTCAGGGGATGAGCAGTTCTTC	CASSIDSGDEQFF
.	TRBV23-1	TRBD1	TRBJ2-1	TGCGCCAGCGTCGGGACAGGATTCTACAATGAGCAGTTCTTC	CASVGTGFYNEQFF
.	TRBV6-5	.	TRBJ1-2	TGTGCCAGCAGTTACGGGGGAGGTGGTGGCTACACCTTC	CASSYGGGGGYTF
.	TRBV7-6	TRBD1	TRBJ2-2	TGTGCCAGCAGCTTCGTAGACAGAGATCGGACAGGGGAAAGGTCCGGGGAGCTGTTTTTT	CASSFVDRDRTGERSGELFF
.	TRBV6-5	.	TRBJ2-7	TGTGCCAGCAGTTCCCCAGGGTTGGCCGAGCAGTACTTC	CASSSPGLAEQYF
.	TRBV4-1	.	TRBJ2-7	TGCGCCAGCAGCCAAGTTCGGGGATCCATCTACGAGCAGTACTTC	CASSQVRGSIYEQYF
.	TRBV19	.	TRBJ1-1	TGTGCCAGTAATCCTGGGGCGGGATTGAACACTGAAGCTTTCTTT	CASNPGAGLNTEAFF
.	TRBV9	TRBD2	TRBJ2-1	TGTGCCAGCAGCGGTCAGCGGGGGGGACATACCTTGGGTGAGCAGTTCTTC	CASSGQRGGHTLGEQFF
.	TRBV13	.	TRBJ1-6	TGTGCCAGCAGCTTAGTTGGACAGTATAATTCACCCCTCCACTTT	CASSLVGQYNSPLHF
once	TRBV7-9	.	TRBJ1-1	TGTTCCAGCAGCACGTCGGGGGGTGAAGCTTTCTTT	CSSSTSGGEAFF
few	TRBV30	.	TRBJ1-5	TGTGCCTGGACCACCTCGGGGTTCCCAGGTCAGCCCCAGCATTTT	CAWTTSGFPGQPQHF
.	TRBV11-2	TRBD2	TRBJ2-5	TGTGCCAGCAGCTTAGATATCGCGGGGGGCGTGGAGACCCAGTACTTC	CASSLDIAGGVETQYF
.	TRBV7-2	TRBD1	TRBJ2-7	TGTGCCAGCAGCTTAGGAAGCCTGGGACAGTACGAGCAGTACTTC	CASSLGSLGQYEQYF
.	TRBV6-5	.	TRBJ1-1	TGTGCCAGCAGTCAAACGGTCACTGTGAACACTGAAGCTTTCTTT	CASSQTVTVNTEAFF
.	TRBV5-8	.	TRBJ2-3	TGTGCCAGCAGCTTGGCCCTAGATACGCAGTATTTT	CASSLALDTQYF
.	TRBV12-5	.	TRBJ2-1	TGTGCTAGTGGCCTTCCCCCAGGGTCTCATGAGCAGTTCTTC	CASGLPPGSHEQFF
.	TRBV2	TRBD1	TRBJ2-5	TGTGCCAGCAGTAGGGACAGGGATGGTGCAGAGACCCAGTACTTC	CASSRDRDGAETQYF
.	TRBV9	TRBD2	TRBJ2-7	TGTGCCAGCAGCGTAGGCCCCTCGTCGAGCGGGGGATACGAGCAGTACTTC	CASSVGPSSSGGYEQYF
.	TRBV27	.	TRBJ2-7	TGTGCCAGCAGTGACAGGCCCTTCTCCTACGAGCAGTACTTC	CASSDRPFSYEQYF
.	TRBV2	TRBD2	TRBJ2-1	TGTGCCAGCAGTGACCCCGGGACTAGAACACACAATGAGCAGTTCTTC	CASSDPGTRTHNEQFF
.	TRBV7-9	TRBD1	TRBJ1-4	TGTTCCAGCAGCTTAGCCGGGACAGGGAATGAAAAACTGTTTTTT	CSSSLAGTGNEKLFF
.	TRBV5-1	TRBD1	TRBJ1-2	TGCGCCAGCAGCCCGGACAGGTCCTCATATGGCTACACCTTC	CASSPDRSSYGYTF
.	TRBV5-6	.	TRBJ2-7	TGTGCCAGCAGCTGGGGGGTAGGCTACGAGCAGTACTTC	CASSWGVGYEQYF
.	TRBV5-4	.	TRBJ1-2	TGTGCCAGCAGCTTGCCCGTTAACTATGGCTACACCTTC	CASSLPVNYGYTF
.	TRBV9	.	TRBJ2-3	TGTGCCAGCAGCGTGACTAGCACAGATACGCAGTATTTT	CASSVTSTDTQYF
few	TRBV7-9	.	TRBJ1-2	TGTGCCAGCAGCTTAGATCTCAGTGGCTACACCTTC	CASSLDLSGYTF
.	TRBV5-6	.	TRBJ2-5	TGTGCCAGCAGCTTGGGCAGGGTCAAGACCCAGTACTTC	CASSLGRVKTQYF
.	TRBV5-1	.	TRBJ1-5	TGCGCCAGCAGCTTGGAACAGGGAAGCAATCAGCCCCAGCATTTT	CASSLEQGSNQPQHF
once	TRBV6-5	TRBD1	TRBJ1-4	TGTGCCAGCACCAAGACAGGGGGAGACGAAAAACTGTTTTTT	CASTKTGGDEKLFF
.	TRBV19	.	TRBJ1-6	TGTGCCAGTAGTATTGCGGGTCCGGGGGATTCACCCCTCCACTTT	CASSIAGPGDSPLHF
.	TRBV6-5	TRBD1	TRBJ1-3	TGTGCCAGCACCGGAACCCGGGACAGGGGAAACACCATATATTTT	CASTGTRDRGNTIYF
.	TRBV5-1	.	TRBJ2-1	TGCGCCAGCAGCTTGGCCCTCTCCTACAATGAGCAGTTCTTC	CASSLALSYNEQFF
.	TRBV19	.	TRBJ1-6	TGTGCCAGTAGTATCGGTCAACGACAGGTTGGGTCACCCCTCCACTTT	CASSIGQRQVGSPLHF
.	TRBV27	TRBD1	TRBJ1-2	TGTGCCAGCAGTTTAGGAACAGGGGGTGGCTACACCTTC	CASSLGTGGGYTF
.	TRBV9	TRBD1	TRBJ1-4	TGTGCCAGCAGCCCGCGGACAGGGTTTAATGAAAAACTGTTTTTT	CASSPRTGFNEKLFF
.	TRBV13	.	TRBJ1-1	TGTGCCAGCAGCTTAGGAACAGGGCTGAACACTGAAGCTTTCTTT	CASSLGTGLNTEAFF
.	TRBV7-9	.	TRBJ2-7	TGTTCCAGCAGCTTAGCGTTCGCAGGTGTCGAGCAGTACTTC	CSSSLAFAGVEQYF
.	TRBV5-1	TRBD1	TRBJ2-7	TGCGCCAGCAGCTTACCCCGGGACAGGGGGGGTGAGCAGTACTTC	CASSLPRDRGGEQYF
.	TRBV4-1	.	TRBJ2-3	TGCGCCAGCAGCCAGACAGGTGGACAAGAGGCAGATACGCAGTATTTT	CASSQTGGQEADTQYF
.	TRBV5-6	TRBD1	TRBJ1-2	TGTGCCAGCAGCTCATACACAGGGGATGGCTACACCTTC	CASSSYTGDGYTF
.	TRBV25-1	TRBD2	TRBJ2-1	TGTGCCAGCAGTTCAATGGGGGGGAGAAGTAATGAGCAGTTCTTC	CASSSMGGRSNEQFF
.	TRBV6-5	.	TRBJ1-1	TGTGCCAGCAGTTACAACTCCCCTACGAACACTGAAGCTTTCTTT	CASSYNSPTNTEAFF
.	TRBV7-9	TRBD1	TRBJ1-2	TGTGCCAGCAGCTCGACAGGGCCCTACTATGGCTACACCTTC	CASSSTGPYYGYTF
.	TRBV15	.	TRBJ1-2	TGTGCCACCAGCAGACCTAGTGGGGCATGGGACTATGGCTACACCTTC	CATSRPSGAWDYGYTF
.	TRBV9	.	TRBJ2-7	TGTGCCAGCAGCGTTTCGGAGGACTACGAGCAGTACTTC	CASSVSEDYEQYF
.	TRBV9	.	TRBJ1-5	TGTGCCAGCAGCGGAAGACAGGCGGTGGGCAATCAGCCCCAGCATTTT	CASSGRQAVGNQPQHF
.	TRBV18	.	TRBJ1-5	TGTGCCAGCTCAGTACAGGGAGCTAGCAATCAGCCCCAGCATTTT	CASSVQGASNQPQHF
once	TRBV4-1	TRBD2	TRBJ2-1	TGCGCCAGCAGCCAAGGGGACTATAACAATGAGCAGTTCTTC	CASSQGDYNNEQFF
.	TRBV19	.	TRBJ2-7	TGTGCCAGTAGTCGACAATTAAGCTCCTACGAGCAGTACTTC	CASSRQLSSYEQYF
.	TRBV19	.	TRBJ2-5	TGTGCCAGTAGTATGCCGGGTCAGATATCCCAAGAGACCCAGTACTTC	CASSMPGQISQETQYF
.	TRBV9	TRBD1	TRBJ2-3	TGTGCCAGCAGCGTAGTGGACAGGGGCACAGATACGCAGTATTTT	CASSVVDRGTDTQYF
.	TRBV4-2	TRBD1	TRBJ1-1	TGTGCCAGCAGCCAAGCAAAAGGTCGGACAGGGAGAACTGAAGCTTTCTTT	CASSQAKGRTGRTEAFF
.	TRBV20-1	.	TRBJ1-4	TGTTCGACAGCAACTAATGAAAAACTGTTTTTT	CSTATNEKLFF
.	TRBV4-1	.	TRBJ1-1	TGCGCCAGCAGCCTACAGCCCGCAGCAGTGAACACTGAAGCTTTCTTT	CASSLQPAAVNTEAFF
.	TRBV5-5	TRBD1	TRBJ1-1	TGTGCCAGCAGCTCGGGACAGGGGGCGCGAACTGAAGCTTTCTTT	CASSSGQGARTEAFF
.	TRBV14	TRBD1	TRBJ1-1	TGTGCCAGTACCAGGGGGATCGTGGGCACTGAAGCTTTCTTT	CASTRGIVGTEAFF
few	TRBV29-1	.	TRBJ1-2	TGCAGCGTTGAAGACAGTGGCGGTGGCTACACCTTC	CSVEDSGGGYTF